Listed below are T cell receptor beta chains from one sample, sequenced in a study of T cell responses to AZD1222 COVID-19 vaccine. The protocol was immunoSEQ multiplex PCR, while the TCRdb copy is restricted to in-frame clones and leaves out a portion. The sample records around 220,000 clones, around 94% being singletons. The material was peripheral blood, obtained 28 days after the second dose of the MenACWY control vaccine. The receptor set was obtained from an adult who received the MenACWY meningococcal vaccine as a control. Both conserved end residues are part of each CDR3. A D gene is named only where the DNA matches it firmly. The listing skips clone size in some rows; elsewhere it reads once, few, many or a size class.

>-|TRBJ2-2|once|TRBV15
TGTGCCACCAGCAACCCTCAGGGTCGCACCGGGGAGCTGTTTTTT
CATSNPQGRTGELFF
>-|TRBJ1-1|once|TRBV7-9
TGTGCCAGCAGCGCCAGACAGGAGAACACTGAAGCTTTCTTT
CASSARQENTEAFF
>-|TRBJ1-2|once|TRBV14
TGTGCCAGCAGCCTATCAACAGGCCCAGCCTATGGCTACACCTTC
CASSLSTGPAYGYTF
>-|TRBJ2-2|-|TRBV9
TGTGCCAGCAGCGCCAGCAGTGGGCGGGCTATGCTTGGGGAGCTGTTTTTT
CASSASSGRAMLGELFF
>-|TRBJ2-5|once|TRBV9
TGTGCCAGCAGCGTAGGGTCAGGGGACCAAGAGACCCAGTACTTC
CASSVGSGDQETQYF
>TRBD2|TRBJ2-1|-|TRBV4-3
TGCGCCAGCAGCCAAAGTTCCCAGCGGGGGAGATACAATGAGCAGTTCTTC
CASSQSSQRGRYNEQFF
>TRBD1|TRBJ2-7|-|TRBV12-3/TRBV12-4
TGTGCCAGCACCGTTGACAGGGCCTACGAGCAGTACTTC
CASTVDRAYEQYF
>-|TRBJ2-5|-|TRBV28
TGTGCCAGCAGTTTAGGCCCCAGCGGAGGCGTAGAGACCCAGTACTTC
CASSLGPSGGVETQYF
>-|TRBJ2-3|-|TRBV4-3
TGCGCCAGCAGCCAAGATAGCAAGGCTGTGAGCACAGATACGCAGTATTTT
CASSQDSKAVSTDTQYF
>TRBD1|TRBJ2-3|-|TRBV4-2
TGTGCCAGCAGCCAACCGGGACAGGGGGCGTCCGAAGATACGCAGTATTTT
CASSQPGQGASEDTQYF
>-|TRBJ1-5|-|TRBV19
TGTGCCAGTAGCAATAAACAAGGGTTCGGCAATCAGCCCCAGCATTTT
CASSNKQGFGNQPQHF
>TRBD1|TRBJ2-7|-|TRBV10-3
TGTGCCAGCTCCCCGGGACAGGGAGGATACGAGCAGTACTTC
CASSPGQGGYEQYF
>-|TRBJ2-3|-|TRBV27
TGTGCCAGCAGTTTAACGGCTGTAGATACGCAGTATTTT
CASSLTAVDTQYF
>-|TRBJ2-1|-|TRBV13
TGTGCCAGCAGCCCCGTTCGCCACAATGAGCAGTTCTTC
CASSPVRHNEQFF
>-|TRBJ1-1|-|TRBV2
TGTGCCAGCAGGGAACTCCAGGGTTCTGAAGCTTTCTTT
CASRELQGSEAFF
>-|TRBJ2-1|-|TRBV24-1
TGTGCCACCAGTGATGTCCGTAGCGGCCCCTACAATGAGCAGTTCTTC
CATSDVRSGPYNEQFF
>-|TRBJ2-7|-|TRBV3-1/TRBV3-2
TGTGCCAGCTGCGTGCCCCCTTACGAGCAGTACTTC
CASCVPPYEQYF
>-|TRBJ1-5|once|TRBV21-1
TGTGCCAGCAGTCGACAGGGACTCCAGCCCCAGCATTTT
CASSRQGLQPQHF
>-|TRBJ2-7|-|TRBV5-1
TGCGCCAGCAGCATATCGGGAGTCAGCTACGAGCAGTACTTC
CASSISGVSYEQYF
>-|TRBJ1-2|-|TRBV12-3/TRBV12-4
TGTGCCAGCAGTTTTCAGGGGCAGGCTGGGACCTTC
CASSFQGQAGTF
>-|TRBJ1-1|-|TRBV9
TGTGCCAGCAGCGTAGACAGCCTGAACACTGAAGCTTTCTTT
CASSVDSLNTEAFF
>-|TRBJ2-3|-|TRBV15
TGTGCCACCGGCCAGCCCCTCACAGATACGCAGTATTTT
CATGQPLTDTQYF
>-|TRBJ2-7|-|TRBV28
TGTGCCAGCAGTTTTTGGGGGGCTAAGAGCGACGAGCAGTACTTC
CASSFWGAKSDEQYF
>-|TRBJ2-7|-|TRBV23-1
TGCGCCAGCAGTCAAATACACACATTGGATACCGAGCAGTACTTC
CASSQIHTLDTEQYF
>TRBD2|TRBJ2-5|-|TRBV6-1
TGTGCCAGCAGTGAAGGTCTCGCCGGGAGGGAGACCCAGTACTTC
CASSEGLAGRETQYF
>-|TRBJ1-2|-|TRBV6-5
TGTGCCAGCAGTAGTTGGGCCAAGGACAACTATGGCTACACCTTC
CASSSWAKDNYGYTF
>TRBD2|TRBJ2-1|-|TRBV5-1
TGCGCCAGCAGCTGGGGAGGACTAGCGGACAATGAGCAGTTCTTC
CASSWGGLADNEQFF
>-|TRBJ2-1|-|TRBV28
TGTGCCAGCAGGCCAAACAGCTACAATGAGCAGTTCTTC
CASRPNSYNEQFF
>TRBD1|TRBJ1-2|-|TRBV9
TGTGCCAGCAGCACCGGGACAGGGGCAAATTATGGCTACACCTTC
CASSTGTGANYGYTF
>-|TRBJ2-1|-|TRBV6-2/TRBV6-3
TGTGCCAGCAGCCTTGACAGTGACTACAATGAGCAGTTCTTC
CASSLDSDYNEQFF
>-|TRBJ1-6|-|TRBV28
TGTGCCAGCAGTTTGATAGGTTCACCCCTCCACTTT
CASSLIGSPLHF
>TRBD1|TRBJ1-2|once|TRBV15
TGTGCCACCAGCAGGGACAGGCAAAACTATGGCTACACCTTC
CATSRDRQNYGYTF
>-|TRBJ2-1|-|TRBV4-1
TGCGCCAGCAGCCAAGATAGCTGGCAGGGAAACAATGAGCAGTTCTTC
CASSQDSWQGNNEQFF
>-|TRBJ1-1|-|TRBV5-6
TGTGCCAGCAGCCGAACCGTGTCGACTGAAGCTTTCTTT
CASSRTVSTEAFF
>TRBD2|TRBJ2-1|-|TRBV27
TGTGCCAGCAGTCTAGCGGATACGTACAATGAGCAGTTCTTC
CASSLADTYNEQFF
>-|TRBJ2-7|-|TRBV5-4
TGTGCCAGCAGTCCTTTGTCAGGGACCGACGAGCAGTACTTC
CASSPLSGTDEQYF
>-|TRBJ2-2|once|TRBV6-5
TGTGCCAGCACCCAGGGCACCGGGGAGCTGTTTTTT
CASTQGTGELFF
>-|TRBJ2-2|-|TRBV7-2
TGTGCCAGCAGCTTAGGGAGGACCGCCACCGGGGAGCTGTTTTTT
CASSLGRTATGELFF
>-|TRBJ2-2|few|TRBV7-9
TGTGCCAGCAGCTTAAGGAGAGGGAAAACCGGGGAGCTGTTTTTT
CASSLRRGKTGELFF
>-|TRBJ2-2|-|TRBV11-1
TGTGCCAGCAGCCCTAGGCAGTGGGGGGAGCTGTTTTTT
CASSPRQWGELFF